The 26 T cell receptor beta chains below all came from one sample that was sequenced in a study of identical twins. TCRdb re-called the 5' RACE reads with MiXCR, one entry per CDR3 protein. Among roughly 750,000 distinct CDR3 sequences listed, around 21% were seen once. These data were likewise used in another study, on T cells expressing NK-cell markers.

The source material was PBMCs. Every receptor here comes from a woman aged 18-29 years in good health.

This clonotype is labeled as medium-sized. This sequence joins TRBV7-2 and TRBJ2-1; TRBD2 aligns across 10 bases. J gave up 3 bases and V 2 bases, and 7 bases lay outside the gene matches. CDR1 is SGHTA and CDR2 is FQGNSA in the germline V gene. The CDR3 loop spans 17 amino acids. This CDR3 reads CASSLRSSGRFYNEQFF. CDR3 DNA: TGTGCCAGCAGCTTAAGGTCTAGCGGGAGATTCTACAATGAGCAGTTCTTC.

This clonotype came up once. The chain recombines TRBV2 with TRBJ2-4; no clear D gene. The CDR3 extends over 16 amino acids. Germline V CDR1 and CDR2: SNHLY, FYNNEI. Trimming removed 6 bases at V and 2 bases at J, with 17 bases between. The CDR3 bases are TGTGCCAGCAGCCCCCAAGGGTTTGTGACCAAAAACATTCAGTACTTC. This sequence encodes CASSPQGFVTKNIQYF.

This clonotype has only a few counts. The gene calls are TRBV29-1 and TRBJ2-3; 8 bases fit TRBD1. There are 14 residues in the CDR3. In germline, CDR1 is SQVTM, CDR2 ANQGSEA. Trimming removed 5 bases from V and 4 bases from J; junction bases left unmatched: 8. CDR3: CSVTVTGGADTQYF. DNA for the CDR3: TGCAGCGTTACGGTAACAGGGGGAGCAGATACGCAGTATTTT.

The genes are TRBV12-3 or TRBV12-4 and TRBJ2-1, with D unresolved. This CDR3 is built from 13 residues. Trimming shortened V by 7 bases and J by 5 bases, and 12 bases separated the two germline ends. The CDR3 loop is CASMSLVNNEQFF. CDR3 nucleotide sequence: TGTGCCAGCATGTCACTGGTGAACAATGAGCAGTTCTTC.

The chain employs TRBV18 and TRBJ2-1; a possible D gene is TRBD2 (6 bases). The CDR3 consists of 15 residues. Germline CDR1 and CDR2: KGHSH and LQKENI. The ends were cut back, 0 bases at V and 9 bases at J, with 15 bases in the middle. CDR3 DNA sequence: TGTGCCAGCTCACCACCCGGGACTGTGGGCGGTGAGCAGTTCTTC. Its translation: CASSPPGTVGGEQFF.

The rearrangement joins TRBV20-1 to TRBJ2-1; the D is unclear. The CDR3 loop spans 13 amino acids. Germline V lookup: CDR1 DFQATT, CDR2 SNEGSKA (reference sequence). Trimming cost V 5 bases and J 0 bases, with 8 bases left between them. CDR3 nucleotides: TGCAGTGCTCGGCCTCCCTCCTACAATGAGCAGTTCTTC. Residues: CSARPPSYNEQFF.

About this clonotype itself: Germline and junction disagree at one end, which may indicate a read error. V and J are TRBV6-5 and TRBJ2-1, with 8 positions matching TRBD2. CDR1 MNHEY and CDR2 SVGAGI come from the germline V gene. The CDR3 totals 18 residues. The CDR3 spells CASSYSIAGSSSHNEQFF. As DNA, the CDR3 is TGTGCCAGCAGTTACTCAATAGCGGGGTCGAGCTCCCACAATGAGCAGTTCTTC.

The CDR3 loop is CASSEGPGQGGGYTF. In nucleotides, the CDR3 is TGTGCCAGCAGCGAGGGCCCCGGACAGGGAGGTGGCTACACCTTC. The V and J genes are TRBV9 and TRBJ1-2; 8 bases align to TRBD1. The CDR3 loop spans 15 amino acids. Germline assignment: CDR1 SGDLS and CDR2 YYNGEE. With V trimmed by 3 bases and J by 7 bases, 11 bases remained unmatched.

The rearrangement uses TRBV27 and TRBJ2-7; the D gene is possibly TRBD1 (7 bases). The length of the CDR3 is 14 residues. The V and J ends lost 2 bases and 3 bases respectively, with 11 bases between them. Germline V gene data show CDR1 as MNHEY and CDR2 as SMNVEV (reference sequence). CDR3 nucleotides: TGTGCCAGCAGTTTACAGGGGGGATTCTACGAGCAGTACTTC. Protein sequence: CASSLQGGFYEQYF.

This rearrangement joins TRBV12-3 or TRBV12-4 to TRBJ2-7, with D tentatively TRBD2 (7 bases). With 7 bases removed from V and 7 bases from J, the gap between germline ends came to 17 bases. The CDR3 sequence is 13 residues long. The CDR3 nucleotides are TGTGCCAGCACCCTATCGGGGGGCCAAGAGCAGTACTTC. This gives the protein CASTLSGGQEQYF.

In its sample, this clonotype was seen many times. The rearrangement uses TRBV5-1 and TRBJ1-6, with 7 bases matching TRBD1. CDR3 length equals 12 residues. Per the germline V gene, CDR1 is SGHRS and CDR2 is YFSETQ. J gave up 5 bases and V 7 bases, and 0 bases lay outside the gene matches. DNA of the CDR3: TGCGCCAGCGGGACAGATAATTCACCCCTCCACTTT. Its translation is CASGTDNSPLHF.

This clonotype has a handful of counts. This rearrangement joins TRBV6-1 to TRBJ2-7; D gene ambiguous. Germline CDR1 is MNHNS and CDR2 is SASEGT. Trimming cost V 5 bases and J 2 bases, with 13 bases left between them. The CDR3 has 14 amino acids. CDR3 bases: TGTGCCAGCAGTCCTTTCACCAATACCTACGAGCAGTACTTC. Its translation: CASSPFTNTYEQYF.

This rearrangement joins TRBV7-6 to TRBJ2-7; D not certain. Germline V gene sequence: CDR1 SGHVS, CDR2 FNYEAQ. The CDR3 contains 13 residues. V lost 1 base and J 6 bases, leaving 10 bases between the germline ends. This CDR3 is CASSLERQSEQYF. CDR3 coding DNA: TGTGCCAGCAGCTTAGAAAGGCAGTCCGAGCAGTACTTC.

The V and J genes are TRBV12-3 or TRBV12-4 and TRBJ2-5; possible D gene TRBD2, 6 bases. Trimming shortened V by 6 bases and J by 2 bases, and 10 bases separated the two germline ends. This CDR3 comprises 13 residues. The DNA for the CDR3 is TGTGCCAGCAGAAGCAGCGGGCAAGAGACCCAGTACTTC. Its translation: CASRSSGQETQYF.

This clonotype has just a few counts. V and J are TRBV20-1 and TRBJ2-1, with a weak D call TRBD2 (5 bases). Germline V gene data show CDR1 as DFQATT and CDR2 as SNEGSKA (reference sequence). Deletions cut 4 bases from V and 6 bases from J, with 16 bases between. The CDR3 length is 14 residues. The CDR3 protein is CSAIILVRSNEQFF. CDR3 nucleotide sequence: TGCAGTGCTATAATACTAGTTCGATCCAATGAGCAGTTCTTC.

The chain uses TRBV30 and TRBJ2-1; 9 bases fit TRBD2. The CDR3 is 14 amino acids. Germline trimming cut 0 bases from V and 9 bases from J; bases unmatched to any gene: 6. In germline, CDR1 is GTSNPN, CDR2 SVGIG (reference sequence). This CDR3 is CAWSVRLAGSEQFF. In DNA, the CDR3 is TGTGCCTGGAGTGTACGGCTAGCGGGGAGTGAGCAGTTCTTC.

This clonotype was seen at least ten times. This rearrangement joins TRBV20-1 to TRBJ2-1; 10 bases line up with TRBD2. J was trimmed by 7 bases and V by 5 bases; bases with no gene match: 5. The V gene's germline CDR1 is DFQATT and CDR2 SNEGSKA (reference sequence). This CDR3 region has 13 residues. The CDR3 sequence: CSAWLAGENEQFF. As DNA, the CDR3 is TGCAGTGCTTGGCTAGCGGGAGAAAATGAGCAGTTCTTC.

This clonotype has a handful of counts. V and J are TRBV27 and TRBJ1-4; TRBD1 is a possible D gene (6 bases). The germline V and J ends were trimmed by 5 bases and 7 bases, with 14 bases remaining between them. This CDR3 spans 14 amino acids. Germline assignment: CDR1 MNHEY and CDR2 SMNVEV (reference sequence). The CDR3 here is CASSGETGGEKLFF. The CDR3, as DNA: TGTGCCAGCAGTGGGGAGACAGGTGGTGAAAAACTGTTTTTT.

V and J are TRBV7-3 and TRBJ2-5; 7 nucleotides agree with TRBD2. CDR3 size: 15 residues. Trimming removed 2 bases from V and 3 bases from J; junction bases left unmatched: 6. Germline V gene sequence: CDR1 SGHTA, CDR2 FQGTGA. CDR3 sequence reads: CASSLGWRGKETQYF. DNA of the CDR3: TGTGCCAGCAGCTTAGGATGGCGGGGGAAAGAGACCCAGTACTTC.

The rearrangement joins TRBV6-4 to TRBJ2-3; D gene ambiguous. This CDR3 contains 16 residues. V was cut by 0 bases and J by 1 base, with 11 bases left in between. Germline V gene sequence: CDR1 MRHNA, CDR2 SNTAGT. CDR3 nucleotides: TGTGCCAGCAGTGACTCTGTTGGGCAGGGCACAGATACGCAGTATTTT. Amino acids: CASSDSVGQGTDTQYF.

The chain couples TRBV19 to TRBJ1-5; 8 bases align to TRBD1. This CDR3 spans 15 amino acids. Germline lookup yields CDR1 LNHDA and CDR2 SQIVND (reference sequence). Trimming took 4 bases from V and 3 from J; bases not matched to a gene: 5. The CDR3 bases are TGTGCCAGTAGTAGTCAGGGGGCGGCCAATCAGCCCCAGCATTTT. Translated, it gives CASSSQGAANQPQHF.

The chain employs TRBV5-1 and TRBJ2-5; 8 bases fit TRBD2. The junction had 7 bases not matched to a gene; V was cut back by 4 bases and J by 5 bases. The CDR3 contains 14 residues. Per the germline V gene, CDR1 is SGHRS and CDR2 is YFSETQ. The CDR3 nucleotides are TGCGCCAGCAGCGACGCGGGGGGTGAGGAGACCCAGTACTTC. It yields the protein CASSDAGGEETQYF.

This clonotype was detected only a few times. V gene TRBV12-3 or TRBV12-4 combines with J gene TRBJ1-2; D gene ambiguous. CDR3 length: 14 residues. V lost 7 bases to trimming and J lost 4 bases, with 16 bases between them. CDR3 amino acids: CASTADGRSYGYTF. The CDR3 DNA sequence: TGTGCCAGCACCGCGGACGGGCGTAGCTATGGCTACACCTTC.

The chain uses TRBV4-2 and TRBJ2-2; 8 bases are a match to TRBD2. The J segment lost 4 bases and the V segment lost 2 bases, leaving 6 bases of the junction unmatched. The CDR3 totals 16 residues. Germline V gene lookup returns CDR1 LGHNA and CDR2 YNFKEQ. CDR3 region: CASSQPSGGATGELFF. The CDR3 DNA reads TGTGCCAGCAGCCAACCAAGCGGGGGAGCCACCGGGGAGCTGTTTTTT.

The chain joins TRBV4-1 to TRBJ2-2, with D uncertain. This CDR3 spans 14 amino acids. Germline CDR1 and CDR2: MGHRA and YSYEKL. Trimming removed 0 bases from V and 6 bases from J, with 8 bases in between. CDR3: CASSQDLDPGELFF. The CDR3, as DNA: TGCGCCAGCAGCCAAGATCTAGATCCCGGGGAGCTGTTTTTT.

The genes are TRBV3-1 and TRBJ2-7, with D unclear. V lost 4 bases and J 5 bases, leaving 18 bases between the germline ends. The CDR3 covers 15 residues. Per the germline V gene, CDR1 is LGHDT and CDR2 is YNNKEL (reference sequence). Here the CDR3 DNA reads TGTGCCAGCAGCCGGTTGACACCTCCCCGGGACGAGCAGTACTTC. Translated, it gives CASSRLTPPRDEQYF.